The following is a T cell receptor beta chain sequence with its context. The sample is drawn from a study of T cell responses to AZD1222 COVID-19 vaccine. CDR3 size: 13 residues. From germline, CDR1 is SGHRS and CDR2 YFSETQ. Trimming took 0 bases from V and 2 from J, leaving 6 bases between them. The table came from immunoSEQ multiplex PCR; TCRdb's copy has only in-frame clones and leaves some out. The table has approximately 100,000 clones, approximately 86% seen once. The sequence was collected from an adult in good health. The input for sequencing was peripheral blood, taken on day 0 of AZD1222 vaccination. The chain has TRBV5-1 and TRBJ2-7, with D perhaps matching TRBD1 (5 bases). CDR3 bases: TGCGCCAGCAGCTTGGCAGGGACCTACGAGCAGTACTTC. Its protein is CASSLAGTYEQYF.